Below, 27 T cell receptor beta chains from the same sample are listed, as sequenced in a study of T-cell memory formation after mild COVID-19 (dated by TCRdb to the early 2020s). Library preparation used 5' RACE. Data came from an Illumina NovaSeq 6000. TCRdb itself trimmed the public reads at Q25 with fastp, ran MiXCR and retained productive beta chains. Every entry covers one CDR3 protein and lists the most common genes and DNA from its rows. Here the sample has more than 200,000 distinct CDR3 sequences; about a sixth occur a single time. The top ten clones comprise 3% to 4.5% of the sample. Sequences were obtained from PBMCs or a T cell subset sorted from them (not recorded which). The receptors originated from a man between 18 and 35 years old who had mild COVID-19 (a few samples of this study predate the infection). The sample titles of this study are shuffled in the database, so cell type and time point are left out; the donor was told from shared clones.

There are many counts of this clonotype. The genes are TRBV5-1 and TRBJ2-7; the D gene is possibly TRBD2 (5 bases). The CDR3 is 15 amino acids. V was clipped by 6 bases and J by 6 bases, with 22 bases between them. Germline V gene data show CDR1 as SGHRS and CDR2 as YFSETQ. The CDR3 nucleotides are TGCGCCAGCAAGGGAGAAAGTCCGGGTTCGGGCGAGCAGTACTTC. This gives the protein CASKGESPGSGEQYF. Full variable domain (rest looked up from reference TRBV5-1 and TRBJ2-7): KAGVTQTPRYLIKTRGQQVTLSCSPISGHRSVSWYQQTPGQGLQFLFEYFSETQRNKGNFPGRFSGRQFSNSRSEMNVSTLELGDSALYLCASKGESPGSGEQYFGPGTRLTVT.

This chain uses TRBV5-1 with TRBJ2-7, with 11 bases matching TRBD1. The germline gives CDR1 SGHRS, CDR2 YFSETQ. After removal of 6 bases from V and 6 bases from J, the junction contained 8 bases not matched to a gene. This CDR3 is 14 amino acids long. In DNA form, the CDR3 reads TGCGCCAGCAAGACCGGGACAGGGGGATCCGAGCAGTACTTC. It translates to CASKTGTGGSEQYF.

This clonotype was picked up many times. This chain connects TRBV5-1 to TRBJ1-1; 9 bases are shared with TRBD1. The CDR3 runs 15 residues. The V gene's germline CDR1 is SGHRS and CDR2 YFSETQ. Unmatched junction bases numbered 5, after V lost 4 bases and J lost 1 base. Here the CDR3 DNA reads TGCGCCAGCAGCGCCCTACAGGGGGCGAACACTGAAGCTTTCTTT. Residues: CASSALQGANTEAFF. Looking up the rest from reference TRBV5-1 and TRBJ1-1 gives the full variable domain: KAGVTQTPRYLIKTRGQQVTLSCSPISGHRSVSWYQQTPGQGLQFLFEYFSETQRNKGNFPGRFSGRQFSNSRSEMNVSTLELGDSALYLCASSALQGANTEAFFGQGTRLTVV.

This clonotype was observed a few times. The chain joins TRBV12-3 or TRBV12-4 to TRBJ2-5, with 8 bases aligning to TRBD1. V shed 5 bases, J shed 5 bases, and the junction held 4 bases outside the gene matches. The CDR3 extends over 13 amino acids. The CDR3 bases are TGTGCCAGCAGTCCGGGACAGGTTGAGACCCAGTACTTC. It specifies CASSPGQVETQYF.

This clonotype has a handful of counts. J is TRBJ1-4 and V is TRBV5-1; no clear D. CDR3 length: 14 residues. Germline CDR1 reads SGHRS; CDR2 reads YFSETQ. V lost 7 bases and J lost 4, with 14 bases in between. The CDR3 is CASGEGLGNEKLFF. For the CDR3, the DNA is TGCGCCAGCGGTGAGGGCCTCGGTAATGAAAAACTGTTTTTT.

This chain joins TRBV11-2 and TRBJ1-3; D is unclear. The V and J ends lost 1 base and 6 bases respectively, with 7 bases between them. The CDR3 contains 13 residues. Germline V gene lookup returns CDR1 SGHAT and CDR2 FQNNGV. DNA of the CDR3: TGTGCCAGCAGCTTAGCCGGGGTAAACACCATATATTTT. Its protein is CASSLAGVNTIYF.

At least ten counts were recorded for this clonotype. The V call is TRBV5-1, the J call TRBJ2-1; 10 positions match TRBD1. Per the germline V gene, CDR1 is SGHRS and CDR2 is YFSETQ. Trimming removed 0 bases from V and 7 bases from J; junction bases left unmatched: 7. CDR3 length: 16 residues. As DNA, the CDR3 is TGCGCCAGCAGCTTGGAGGGACAGGGGATTTGGAATGAGCAGTTCTTC. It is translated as CASSLEGQGIWNEQFF. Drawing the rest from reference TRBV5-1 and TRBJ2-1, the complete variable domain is KAGVTQTPRYLIKTRGQQVTLSCSPISGHRSVSWYQQTPGQGLQFLFEYFSETQRNKGNFPGRFSGRQFSNSRSEMNVSTLELGDSALYLCASSLEGQGIWNEQFFGPGTRLTVL.

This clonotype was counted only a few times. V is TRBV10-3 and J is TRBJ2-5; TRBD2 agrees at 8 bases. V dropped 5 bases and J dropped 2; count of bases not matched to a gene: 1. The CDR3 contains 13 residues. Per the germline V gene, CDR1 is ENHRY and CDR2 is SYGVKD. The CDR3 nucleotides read TGTGCCATCAGTCGGGAGGGGCAAGAGACCCAGTACTTC. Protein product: CAISREGQETQYF.

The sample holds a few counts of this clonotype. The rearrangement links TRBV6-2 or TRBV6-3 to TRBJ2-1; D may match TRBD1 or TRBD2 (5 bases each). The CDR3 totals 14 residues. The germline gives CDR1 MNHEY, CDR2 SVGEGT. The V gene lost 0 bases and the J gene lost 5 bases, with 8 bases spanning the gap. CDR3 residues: CASSYSGPNNEQFF. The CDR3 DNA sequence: TGTGCCAGCAGTTACTCGGGACCCAACAATGAGCAGTTCTTC.

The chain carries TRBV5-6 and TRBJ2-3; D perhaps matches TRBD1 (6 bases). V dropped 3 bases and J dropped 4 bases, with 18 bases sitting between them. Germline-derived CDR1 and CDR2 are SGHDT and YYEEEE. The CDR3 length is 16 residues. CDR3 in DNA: TGTGCCAGCAGCTGGATAGGGGGATCGGAGGCAGATACGCAGTATTTT. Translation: CASSWIGGSEADTQYF.

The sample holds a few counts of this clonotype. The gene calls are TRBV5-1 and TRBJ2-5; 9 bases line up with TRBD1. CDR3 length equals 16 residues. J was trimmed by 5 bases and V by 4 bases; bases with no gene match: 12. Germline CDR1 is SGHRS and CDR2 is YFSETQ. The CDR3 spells CASSLETGQGGETQYF. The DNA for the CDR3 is TGCGCCAGCAGCCTGGAAACGGGACAGGGAGGCGAGACCCAGTACTTC.

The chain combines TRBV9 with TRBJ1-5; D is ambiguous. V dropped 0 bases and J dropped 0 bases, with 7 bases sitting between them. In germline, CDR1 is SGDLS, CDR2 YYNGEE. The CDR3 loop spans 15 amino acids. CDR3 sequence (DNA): TGTGCCAGCAGCGTAGCTCCCAATAGCAATCAGCCCCAGCATTTT. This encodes CASSVAPNSNQPQHF.

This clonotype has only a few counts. In DNA, the CDR3 is TGTGCCAGCAGTTTTAAAGGGGAGGGAAAACTGTTTTTT. It codes for CASSFKGEGKLFF. The chain couples TRBV12-3 or TRBV12-4 to TRBJ1-4; maybe TRBD1 (5 bases). Deletions cut 3 bases from V and 10 bases from J, with 12 bases between. The CDR3 sequence is 13 residues long.

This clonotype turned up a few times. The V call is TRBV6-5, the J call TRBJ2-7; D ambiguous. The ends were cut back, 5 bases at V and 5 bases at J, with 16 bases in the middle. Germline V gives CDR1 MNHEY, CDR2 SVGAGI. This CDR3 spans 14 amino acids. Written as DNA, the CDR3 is TGTGCCAGCAGTCCCTCCGGCTTCCCGAACGAGCAGTACTTC. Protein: CASSPSGFPNEQYF.

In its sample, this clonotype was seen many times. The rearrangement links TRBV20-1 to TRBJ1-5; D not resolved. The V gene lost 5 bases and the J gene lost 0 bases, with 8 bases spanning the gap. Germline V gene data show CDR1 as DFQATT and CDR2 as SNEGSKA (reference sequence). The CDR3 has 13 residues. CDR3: CSAYDNSNQPQHF. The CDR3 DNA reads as TGCAGTGCTTATGACAATAGCAATCAGCCCCAGCATTTT.

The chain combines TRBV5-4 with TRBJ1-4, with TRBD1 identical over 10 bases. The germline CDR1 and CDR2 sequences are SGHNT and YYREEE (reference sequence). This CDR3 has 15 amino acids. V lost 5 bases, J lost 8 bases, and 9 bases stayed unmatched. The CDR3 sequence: CASRDTGTGEEKLFF. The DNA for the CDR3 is TGTGCCAGCAGGGATACCGGGACAGGGGAAGAAAAACTGTTTTTT.

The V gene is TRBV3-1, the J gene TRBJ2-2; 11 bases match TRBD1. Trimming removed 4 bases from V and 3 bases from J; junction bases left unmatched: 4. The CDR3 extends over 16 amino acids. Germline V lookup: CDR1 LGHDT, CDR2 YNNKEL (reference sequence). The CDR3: CASSLRDRGYTGELFF. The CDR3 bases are TGTGCCAGCAGCCTCCGGGACAGGGGGTACACCGGGGAGCTGTTTTTT.

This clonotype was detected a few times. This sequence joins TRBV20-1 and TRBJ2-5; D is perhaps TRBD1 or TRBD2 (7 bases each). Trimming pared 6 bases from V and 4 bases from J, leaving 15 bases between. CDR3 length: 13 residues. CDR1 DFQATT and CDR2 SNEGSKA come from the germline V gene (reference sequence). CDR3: CSALDRTRETQYF. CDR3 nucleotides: TGCAGTGCACTGGACAGGACTAGAGAGACCCAGTACTTC.

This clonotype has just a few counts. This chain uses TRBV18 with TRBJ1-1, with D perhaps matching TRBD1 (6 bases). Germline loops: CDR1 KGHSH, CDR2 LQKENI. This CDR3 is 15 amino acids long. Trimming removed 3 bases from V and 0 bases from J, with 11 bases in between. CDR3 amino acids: CASSPNTGLNTEAFF. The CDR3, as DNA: TGTGCCAGCTCACCCAACACAGGGTTGAACACTGAAGCTTTCTTT.

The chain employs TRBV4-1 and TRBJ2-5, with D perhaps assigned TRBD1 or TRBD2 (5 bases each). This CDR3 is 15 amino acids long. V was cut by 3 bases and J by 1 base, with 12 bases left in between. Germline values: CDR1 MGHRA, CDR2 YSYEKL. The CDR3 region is CASSHHGTVQETQYF. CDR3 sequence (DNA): TGCGCCAGCAGCCATCATGGGACGGTCCAAGAGACCCAGTACTTC.

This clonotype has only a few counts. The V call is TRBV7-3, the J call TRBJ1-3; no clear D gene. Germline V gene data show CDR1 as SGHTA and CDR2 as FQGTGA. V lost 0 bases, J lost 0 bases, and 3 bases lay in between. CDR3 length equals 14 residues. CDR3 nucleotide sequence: TGTGCCAGCAGCTTAACTTACTCTGGAAACACCATATATTTT. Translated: CASSLTYSGNTIYF.

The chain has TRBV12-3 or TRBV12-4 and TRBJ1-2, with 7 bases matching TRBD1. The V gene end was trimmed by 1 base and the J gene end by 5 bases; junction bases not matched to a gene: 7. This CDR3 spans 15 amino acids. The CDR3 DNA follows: TGTGCCAGCAGTTTAGGAAGACAGGGAGGGTATGGCTACACCTTC. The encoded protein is CASSLGRQGGYGYTF.

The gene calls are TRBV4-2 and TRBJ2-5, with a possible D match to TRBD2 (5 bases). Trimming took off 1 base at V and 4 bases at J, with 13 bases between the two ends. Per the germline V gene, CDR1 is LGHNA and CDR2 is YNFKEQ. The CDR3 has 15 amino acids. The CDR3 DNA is TGTGCCAGCAGCCAAGGTGGGTTGGAGGCAGAGACCCAGTACTTC. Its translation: CASSQGGLEAETQYF.

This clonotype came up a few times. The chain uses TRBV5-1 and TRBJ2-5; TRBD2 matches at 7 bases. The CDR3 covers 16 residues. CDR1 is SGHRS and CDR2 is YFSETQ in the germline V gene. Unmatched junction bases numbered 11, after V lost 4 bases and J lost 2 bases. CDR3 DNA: TGCGCCAGCAGCCAAAAAGGGACTACTCCTCAAGAGACCCAGTACTTC. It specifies CASSQKGTTPQETQYF.

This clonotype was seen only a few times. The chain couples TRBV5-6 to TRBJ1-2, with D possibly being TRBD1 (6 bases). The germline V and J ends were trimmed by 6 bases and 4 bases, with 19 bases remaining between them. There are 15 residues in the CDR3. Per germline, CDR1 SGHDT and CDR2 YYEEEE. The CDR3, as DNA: TGTGCCAGCACCTTCAGGGACACCACGGGCTATGGCTACACCTTC. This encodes CASTFRDTTGYGYTF.

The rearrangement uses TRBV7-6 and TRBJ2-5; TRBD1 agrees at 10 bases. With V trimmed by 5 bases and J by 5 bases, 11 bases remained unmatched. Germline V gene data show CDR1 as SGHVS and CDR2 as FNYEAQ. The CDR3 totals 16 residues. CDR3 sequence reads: CASSQTRDRGWETQYF. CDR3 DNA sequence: TGTGCCAGCAGCCAGACCCGGGACAGGGGATGGGAGACCCAGTACTTC.

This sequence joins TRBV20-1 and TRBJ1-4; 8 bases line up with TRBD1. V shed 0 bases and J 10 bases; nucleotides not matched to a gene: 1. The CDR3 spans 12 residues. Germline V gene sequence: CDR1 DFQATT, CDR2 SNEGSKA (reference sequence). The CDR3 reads CSARDQGAKLFF. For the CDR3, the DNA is TGCAGTGCTAGAGATCAGGGGGCAAAACTGTTTTTT.